Following are 24 T cell receptor beta chains from one sample sequenced in a study of blood T cells in healthy people across ages. For the second PCR, which ran for roughly 6 to 12 cycles, a sample-barcoded 5' primer and a J-beta primer mix were used. In TCRdb, the 5' RACE reads were re-called with MiXCR into one record per CDR3 protein. The sample records 550,000 to 800,000 distinct CDR3 sequences, under 25% being singletons. Sequencing was performed on blood. These receptor sequences come from a man aged 70-80 years in good health.

This clonotype was recorded a few times. The V and J genes are TRBV5-1 and TRBJ1-4; a possible D gene is TRBD1 (5 bases). The CDR3 consists of 14 residues. Germline CDR1 is SGHRS and CDR2 is YFSETQ. Between the trimmed V and J ends, which lost 1 base and 7 bases, there was a span of 11 bases. CDR3 sequence reads: CASSLIGTREKLFF. The CDR3 nucleotides read TGCGCCAGCAGCTTGATAGGGACGCGTGAAAAACTGTTTTTT.

A note on this clonotype: Relative to the germline gene, one junction end is altered; a read error may explain this. This sequence joins TRBV6-1 and TRBJ1-3; a possible D gene is TRBD1 (5 bases). Germline-derived CDR1 and CDR2 are MNHNS and SASEGT. This CDR3 spans 16 amino acids. DNA of the CDR3: TGTGCCAGCAGTCGCGGGGACCGACTCTCTGGAAACACCATCTATTTT. It codes for CASSRGDRLSGNTIYF.

This clonotype was counted once. The chain employs TRBV7-9 and TRBJ2-1; unclear D gene. The J call may be in error: the DNA end matches TRBJ2-5 better. CDR3 length: 12 residues. Germline CDR1 SEHNR, CDR2 FQNEAQ (reference sequence). CDR3 protein: CASSSQSETQYF. CDR3 in DNA: TGTGCCAGCAGCTCCCAATCCGAGACCCAGTACTTC.

The chain combines TRBV7-8 with TRBJ2-2, with 8 positions matching TRBD1. The CDR3 consists of 16 residues. CDR1 is SGHVS, CDR2 FQNEAQ, per germline. V dropped 1 base and J dropped 5; count of bases not matched to a gene: 6. DNA for the CDR3: TGTGCCAGCAGCTTAGGTCCCAGGGGGCTTACCGGGGAGCTGTTTTTT. Translated, it gives CASSLGPRGLTGELFF. The full variable domain, completed using reference TRBV7-8 and TRBJ2-2, is GAGVSQSPRYKVAKRGQDVALRCDPISGHVSLFWYQQALGQGPEFLTYFQNEAQLDKSGLPSDRFFAERPEGSVSTLKIQRTQQEDSAVYLCASSLGPRGLTGELFFGEGSRLTVL.

This clonotype was seen a single time. V and J are TRBV27 and TRBJ2-1; D remains ambiguous. The CDR3 is 15 residues long. V gave up 6 bases and J gave up 5 bases, with 17 bases separating them. Germline values: CDR1 MNHEY, CDR2 SMNVEV (reference sequence). CDR3 sequence: CASRSKAHTHNEQFF. Here the CDR3 DNA reads TGTGCCAGCAGATCAAAGGCACACACACACAATGAGCAGTTCTTC.

This clonotype came up many times. The rearrangement joins TRBV6-2 or TRBV6-3 to TRBJ2-1; TRBD2 might be the D (6 bases). V dropped 7 bases and J dropped 1 base, with 17 bases sitting between them. The CDR3 extends over 16 amino acids. Germline V gives CDR1 MNHEY, CDR2 SVGEGT. The chain's CDR3 is CASTPGRPSSYNEQFF. The CDR3 DNA follows: TGTGCCAGCACCCCGGGGAGGCCATCTTCCTACAATGAGCAGTTCTTC.

V gene TRBV20-1 combines with J gene TRBJ2-7, with 7 nucleotides matching TRBD1. Germline V CDR1 and CDR2: DFQATT, SNEGSKA (reference sequence). The CDR3 is 16 residues long. V lost 0 bases, J lost 3 bases, and 11 bases stayed unmatched. As DNA, the CDR3 is TGCAGTGCTAGAGATTCAGCTCCCAGGGGGAACTACGAGCAGTACTTC. Protein product: CSARDSAPRGNYEQYF.

This clonotype was seen more than once but under ten times. The chain links TRBV12-3 or TRBV12-4 to TRBJ2-1, with 10 positions matching TRBD2. V shed 5 bases, J shed 2 bases, and the junction held 3 bases outside the gene matches. This CDR3 region has 15 residues. In DNA form, the CDR3 reads TGTGCCAGCAGTCATAGCGGGAGGACCTACAATGAGCAGTTCTTC. Translated: CASSHSGRTYNEQFF.

V is TRBV11-3 and J is TRBJ1-2; no reliable D call. Germline V lookup: CDR1 SGHNT, CDR2 YENEEA. The CDR3 consists of 11 residues. V dropped 5 bases and J dropped 4 bases, with 5 bases sitting between them. CDR3: CASSPPYGYTF. The DNA for the CDR3 is TGTGCCAGCAGCCCCCCCTATGGCTACACCTTC.

The chain combines TRBV7-9 with TRBJ2-7; 10 nucleotides match TRBD1. In germline, CDR1 is SEHNR, CDR2 FQNEAQ (reference sequence). The length of the CDR3 is 15 residues. V was clipped by 5 bases and J by 3 bases; unmatched bases: 7. DNA of the CDR3: TGTGCCAGCAGCCCGGACAGGGGGAGACTCTACGAGCAGTACTTC. Translating it yields CASSPDRGRLYEQYF.

On this clonotype: The conserved final phenylalanine or tryptophan is absent from the CDR3, which likely points to a read error. The chain combines TRBV20-1 with TRBJ2-3; a possible D gene is TRBD1 (6 bases). Germline values: CDR1 DFQATT, CDR2 SNEGSKA (reference sequence). CDR3 size: 15 residues. V lost 4 bases and J lost 4, with 18 bases in between. CDR3 protein: CSATDFQGSADTQYL. For the CDR3, the DNA is TGCAGTGCTACAGATTTTCAGGGGAGCGCAGATACGCAGTATCTT.

This clonotype occurred many times. CDR3 sequence: CASSLEAGNIQYF. The CDR3 region has the DNA TGCGCCAGCAGCTTGGAAGCGGGGAACATTCAGTACTTC. The chain uses TRBV5-1 and TRBJ2-4; 7 positions match TRBD2. The ends lost 0 bases at V and 7 bases at J; junction bases unmatched: 1. The CDR3 is 13 residues long. Germline CDR1 and CDR2: SGHRS and YFSETQ. Full variable domain (missing parts from reference TRBV5-1 and TRBJ2-4): KAGVTQTPRYLIKTRGQQVTLSCSPISGHRSVSWYQQTPGQGLQFLFEYFSETQRNKGNFPGRFSGRQFSNSRSEMNVSTLELGDSALYLCASSLEAGNIQYFGAGTRLSVL.

This sequence joins TRBV28 and TRBJ2-5; either TRBD1 or TRBD2 may fit D (5 bases each). The CDR3 covers 14 residues. The V end lost 4 bases, the J end lost 11 bases, and 20 bases lay between the germline ends. Germline V gene lookup returns CDR1 MDHEN and CDR2 SYDVKM. DNA of the CDR3: TGTGCCAGCAGTTCCTTCCCAGGGACCTACGGGCAGTACTTC. Its protein product is CASSSFPGTYGQYF. Using reference TRBV28 and TRBJ2-5 for the parts outside the CDR3, the full variable domain is DVKVTQSSRYLVKRTGEKVFLECVQDMDHENMFWYRQDPGLGLRLIYFSYDVKMKEKGDIPEGYSVSREKKERFSLILESASTNQTSMYLCASSSFPGTYGQYFGPGTRLLVL.

The chain is built from TRBV2 and TRBJ1-2; TRBD1 matches 9 bases. The germline CDR1 and CDR2 sequences are SNHLY and FYNNEI. After removal of 3 bases from V and 4 bases from J, the junction contained 9 bases not matched to a gene. This CDR3 is 16 amino acids long. The CDR3: CASSESWGQGAYGYTF. CDR3 in DNA: TGTGCCAGCAGTGAGAGTTGGGGACAGGGTGCCTATGGCTACACCTTC.

V usage is TRBV6-5 and J usage is TRBJ2-5; 7 bases align to TRBD2. The germline V gene encodes CDR1 MNHEY and CDR2 SVGAGI. Trimming removed 7 bases from V and 13 bases from J; junction bases left unmatched: 21. The CDR3 consists of 15 residues. CDR3 sequence: CASTPSRGSPHERYF. Here the CDR3 DNA reads TGTGCCAGCACCCCTTCCCGCGGGAGCCCCCACGAGCGGTACTTC.

There are a few counts of this clonotype. The chain is built from TRBV12-3 or TRBV12-4 and TRBJ1-6, with D maybe TRBD1 (5 bases). V dropped 1 base and J dropped 6 bases, with 16 bases sitting between them. The CDR3 consists of 17 residues. In DNA, the CDR3 is TGTGCCAGCAGTTTAGGGCGGACGATAGGGGTTAATTCACCCCTCCACTTT. This encodes CASSLGRTIGVNSPLHF.

Comment on this clonotype: Since no conserved phenylalanine or tryptophan closes the CDR3, a read error is the likely cause. This chain uses TRBV29-1 with TRBJ2-5; D may be TRBD2 (5 bases). CDR1 SQVTM and CDR2 ANQGSEA come from the germline V gene. There are 13 residues in the CDR3. V dropped 2 bases and J dropped 2 bases, with 9 bases sitting between them. The CDR3 DNA reads TGCAGCGTTGAAATGGGGAGACAAGAGACCCAGTACCTC. The encoded protein is CSVEMGRQETQYL.

This clonotype has only a few counts. V is TRBV3-1 and J is TRBJ2-5, with no clear D. The last part of the DNA fits TRBJ2-1 better; the J call may be wrong. Germline values: CDR1 LGHDT, CDR2 YNNKEL (reference sequence). The CDR3 runs to 15 residues. For the CDR3, the DNA is TGTGCCAGCAGCCAGGGTCCTGACCTCCCTTTCCAGCAGTTCTTC. Its protein product is CASSQGPDLPFQQFF.

This clonotype was seen more than once but under ten times. The rearrangement joins TRBV28 to TRBJ1-2, with D hard to call. V was pared by 5 bases and J by 3 bases, with 13 bases between. This CDR3 region has 14 residues. Per the germline V gene, CDR1 is MDHEN and CDR2 is SYDVKM. CDR3 DNA sequence: TGTGCCAGCAGTGTACCGAACTTGGACTATGGCTACACCTTC. Translated, it gives CASSVPNLDYGYTF.

The chain couples TRBV7-9 to TRBJ2-7; 12 positions agree with TRBD2. The CDR3 sequence is 16 residues long. Germline V CDR1 and CDR2: SEHNR, FQNEAQ (reference sequence). With V trimmed by 5 bases and J by 4 bases, 9 bases remained unmatched. The CDR3 nucleotides read TGTGCCAGCAGCGACCGACTAGCGGGAGTGGTATACGAGCAGTACTTC. This translates into CASSDRLAGVVYEQYF.

The V gene is TRBV12-3 or TRBV12-4, the J gene TRBJ1-3, with a possible D match to TRBD1 (5 bases). V was pared by 5 bases and J by 4 bases, with 12 bases between. The CDR3 has 14 residues. CDR3 loop: CASSAAGSGNTIYF. The CDR3 DNA follows: TGTGCCAGCAGTGCCGCAGGGTCCGGAAACACCATATATTTT.

In its sample, this clonotype was seen a few times. V and J are TRBV29-1 and TRBJ2-7; possibly TRBD1 or TRBD2 for D (5 bases each). The CDR3 runs 16 residues. Trimming took 3 bases from V and 4 from J, leaving 22 bases between them. Germline values: CDR1 SQVTM, CDR2 ANQGSEA. Written as DNA, the CDR3 is TGCAGCGTTGAGGAGAGAGGGACCTTTAAAGGGTACGAGCAGTACTTC. It codes for CSVEERGTFKGYEQYF.

This clonotype was seen a few times. Sequence at one end of the junction differs from germline and may be a read error. V gene TRBV20-1 combines with J gene TRBJ2-5, with D perhaps assigned TRBD1 or TRBD2 (5 bases each). Germline assignment: CDR1 DFQATT and CDR2 SNEGSKA (reference sequence). This CDR3 contains 15 residues. The DNA for the CDR3 is TGCAGTGCTAGAGGGGACGCAGGACTTCAAGAGACCCAGTGCTTC. Its protein product is CSARGDAGLQETQCF.

V is TRBV7-6 and J is TRBJ2-5, with D maybe TRBD1 (5 bases). The J call may be incorrect, as the DNA end agrees better with TRBJ2-7. There are 14 residues in the CDR3. Germline-derived CDR1 and CDR2 are SGHVS and FNYEAQ. The CDR3 DNA sequence: TGTGCCAGCAGCTTAGCGCCAGGGAACTACGAGCAGTACTTC. This codes for CASSLAPGNYEQYF.